Here is one TCR beta chain with its context. The sample is drawn from a study of blood T cell repertoires in COVID-19. The overall study: T cells, B-cell-depleted T cells, or PBMCs supplied cDNA or gDNA.

This CDR3 contains 13 residues. Trimming stripped 4 bases from V and 5 bases from J, with 8 bases between. Germline V lookup: CDR1 SGHVS, CDR2 FNYEAQ. In the original workflow: How many nucleated cells were present was estimated from reference gene primer amplification. Sequencing used immunoSEQ multiplex PCR; TCRdb keeps in-frame clones, though not all of them. V and J calls and clone size are given by that table; D and trimming were obtained from the DNA. The data show approximately 170,000 clones, with roughly 84% seen just once and roughly 10% held by the top ten. The V gene is TRBV7-6, the J gene TRBJ2-2; perhaps TRBD2 as D (6 bases). This TCR came from a woman aged 80 or over with active or convalescent COVID-19. The sequencing input was peripheral blood. Here the CDR3 DNA reads TGTGCCAGCAGCTCGGGGACTACCGGGGAGCTGTTTTTT. As protein: CASSSGTTGELFF.